In this sample, the clone carrying this T cell receptor beta chain turned up a few times. TCRdb analysed the RT-PCR reads with MiXCR anew, one entry per CDR3 protein. The sample has approximately 2,500 distinct CDR3 sequences; roughly 15% are singletons. Trimming shortened V by 6 bases and J by 2 bases, and 4 bases separated the two germline ends. Germline CDR1 is SGHVS and CDR2 is FNYEAQ. The CDR3 contains 12 residues. The data were taken from a study of patients and donors after allogeneic stem cell transplantation. The receptor comes from a human donor who was either an allogeneic HSCT recipient or a stem cell or donor lymphocyte infusion donor (not recorded which). It is not recorded whose cells these are; they may come from a transplant donor. The rearrangement uses TRBV7-6 and TRBJ2-2; the D is unclear. The sample comprised blood, either unsorted or a sorted T cell fraction (not recorded which). CDR3 loop: CASRPNTGELFF. The CDR3 DNA follows: TGTGCCAGCAGACCAAACACCGGGGAGCTGTTTTTT.